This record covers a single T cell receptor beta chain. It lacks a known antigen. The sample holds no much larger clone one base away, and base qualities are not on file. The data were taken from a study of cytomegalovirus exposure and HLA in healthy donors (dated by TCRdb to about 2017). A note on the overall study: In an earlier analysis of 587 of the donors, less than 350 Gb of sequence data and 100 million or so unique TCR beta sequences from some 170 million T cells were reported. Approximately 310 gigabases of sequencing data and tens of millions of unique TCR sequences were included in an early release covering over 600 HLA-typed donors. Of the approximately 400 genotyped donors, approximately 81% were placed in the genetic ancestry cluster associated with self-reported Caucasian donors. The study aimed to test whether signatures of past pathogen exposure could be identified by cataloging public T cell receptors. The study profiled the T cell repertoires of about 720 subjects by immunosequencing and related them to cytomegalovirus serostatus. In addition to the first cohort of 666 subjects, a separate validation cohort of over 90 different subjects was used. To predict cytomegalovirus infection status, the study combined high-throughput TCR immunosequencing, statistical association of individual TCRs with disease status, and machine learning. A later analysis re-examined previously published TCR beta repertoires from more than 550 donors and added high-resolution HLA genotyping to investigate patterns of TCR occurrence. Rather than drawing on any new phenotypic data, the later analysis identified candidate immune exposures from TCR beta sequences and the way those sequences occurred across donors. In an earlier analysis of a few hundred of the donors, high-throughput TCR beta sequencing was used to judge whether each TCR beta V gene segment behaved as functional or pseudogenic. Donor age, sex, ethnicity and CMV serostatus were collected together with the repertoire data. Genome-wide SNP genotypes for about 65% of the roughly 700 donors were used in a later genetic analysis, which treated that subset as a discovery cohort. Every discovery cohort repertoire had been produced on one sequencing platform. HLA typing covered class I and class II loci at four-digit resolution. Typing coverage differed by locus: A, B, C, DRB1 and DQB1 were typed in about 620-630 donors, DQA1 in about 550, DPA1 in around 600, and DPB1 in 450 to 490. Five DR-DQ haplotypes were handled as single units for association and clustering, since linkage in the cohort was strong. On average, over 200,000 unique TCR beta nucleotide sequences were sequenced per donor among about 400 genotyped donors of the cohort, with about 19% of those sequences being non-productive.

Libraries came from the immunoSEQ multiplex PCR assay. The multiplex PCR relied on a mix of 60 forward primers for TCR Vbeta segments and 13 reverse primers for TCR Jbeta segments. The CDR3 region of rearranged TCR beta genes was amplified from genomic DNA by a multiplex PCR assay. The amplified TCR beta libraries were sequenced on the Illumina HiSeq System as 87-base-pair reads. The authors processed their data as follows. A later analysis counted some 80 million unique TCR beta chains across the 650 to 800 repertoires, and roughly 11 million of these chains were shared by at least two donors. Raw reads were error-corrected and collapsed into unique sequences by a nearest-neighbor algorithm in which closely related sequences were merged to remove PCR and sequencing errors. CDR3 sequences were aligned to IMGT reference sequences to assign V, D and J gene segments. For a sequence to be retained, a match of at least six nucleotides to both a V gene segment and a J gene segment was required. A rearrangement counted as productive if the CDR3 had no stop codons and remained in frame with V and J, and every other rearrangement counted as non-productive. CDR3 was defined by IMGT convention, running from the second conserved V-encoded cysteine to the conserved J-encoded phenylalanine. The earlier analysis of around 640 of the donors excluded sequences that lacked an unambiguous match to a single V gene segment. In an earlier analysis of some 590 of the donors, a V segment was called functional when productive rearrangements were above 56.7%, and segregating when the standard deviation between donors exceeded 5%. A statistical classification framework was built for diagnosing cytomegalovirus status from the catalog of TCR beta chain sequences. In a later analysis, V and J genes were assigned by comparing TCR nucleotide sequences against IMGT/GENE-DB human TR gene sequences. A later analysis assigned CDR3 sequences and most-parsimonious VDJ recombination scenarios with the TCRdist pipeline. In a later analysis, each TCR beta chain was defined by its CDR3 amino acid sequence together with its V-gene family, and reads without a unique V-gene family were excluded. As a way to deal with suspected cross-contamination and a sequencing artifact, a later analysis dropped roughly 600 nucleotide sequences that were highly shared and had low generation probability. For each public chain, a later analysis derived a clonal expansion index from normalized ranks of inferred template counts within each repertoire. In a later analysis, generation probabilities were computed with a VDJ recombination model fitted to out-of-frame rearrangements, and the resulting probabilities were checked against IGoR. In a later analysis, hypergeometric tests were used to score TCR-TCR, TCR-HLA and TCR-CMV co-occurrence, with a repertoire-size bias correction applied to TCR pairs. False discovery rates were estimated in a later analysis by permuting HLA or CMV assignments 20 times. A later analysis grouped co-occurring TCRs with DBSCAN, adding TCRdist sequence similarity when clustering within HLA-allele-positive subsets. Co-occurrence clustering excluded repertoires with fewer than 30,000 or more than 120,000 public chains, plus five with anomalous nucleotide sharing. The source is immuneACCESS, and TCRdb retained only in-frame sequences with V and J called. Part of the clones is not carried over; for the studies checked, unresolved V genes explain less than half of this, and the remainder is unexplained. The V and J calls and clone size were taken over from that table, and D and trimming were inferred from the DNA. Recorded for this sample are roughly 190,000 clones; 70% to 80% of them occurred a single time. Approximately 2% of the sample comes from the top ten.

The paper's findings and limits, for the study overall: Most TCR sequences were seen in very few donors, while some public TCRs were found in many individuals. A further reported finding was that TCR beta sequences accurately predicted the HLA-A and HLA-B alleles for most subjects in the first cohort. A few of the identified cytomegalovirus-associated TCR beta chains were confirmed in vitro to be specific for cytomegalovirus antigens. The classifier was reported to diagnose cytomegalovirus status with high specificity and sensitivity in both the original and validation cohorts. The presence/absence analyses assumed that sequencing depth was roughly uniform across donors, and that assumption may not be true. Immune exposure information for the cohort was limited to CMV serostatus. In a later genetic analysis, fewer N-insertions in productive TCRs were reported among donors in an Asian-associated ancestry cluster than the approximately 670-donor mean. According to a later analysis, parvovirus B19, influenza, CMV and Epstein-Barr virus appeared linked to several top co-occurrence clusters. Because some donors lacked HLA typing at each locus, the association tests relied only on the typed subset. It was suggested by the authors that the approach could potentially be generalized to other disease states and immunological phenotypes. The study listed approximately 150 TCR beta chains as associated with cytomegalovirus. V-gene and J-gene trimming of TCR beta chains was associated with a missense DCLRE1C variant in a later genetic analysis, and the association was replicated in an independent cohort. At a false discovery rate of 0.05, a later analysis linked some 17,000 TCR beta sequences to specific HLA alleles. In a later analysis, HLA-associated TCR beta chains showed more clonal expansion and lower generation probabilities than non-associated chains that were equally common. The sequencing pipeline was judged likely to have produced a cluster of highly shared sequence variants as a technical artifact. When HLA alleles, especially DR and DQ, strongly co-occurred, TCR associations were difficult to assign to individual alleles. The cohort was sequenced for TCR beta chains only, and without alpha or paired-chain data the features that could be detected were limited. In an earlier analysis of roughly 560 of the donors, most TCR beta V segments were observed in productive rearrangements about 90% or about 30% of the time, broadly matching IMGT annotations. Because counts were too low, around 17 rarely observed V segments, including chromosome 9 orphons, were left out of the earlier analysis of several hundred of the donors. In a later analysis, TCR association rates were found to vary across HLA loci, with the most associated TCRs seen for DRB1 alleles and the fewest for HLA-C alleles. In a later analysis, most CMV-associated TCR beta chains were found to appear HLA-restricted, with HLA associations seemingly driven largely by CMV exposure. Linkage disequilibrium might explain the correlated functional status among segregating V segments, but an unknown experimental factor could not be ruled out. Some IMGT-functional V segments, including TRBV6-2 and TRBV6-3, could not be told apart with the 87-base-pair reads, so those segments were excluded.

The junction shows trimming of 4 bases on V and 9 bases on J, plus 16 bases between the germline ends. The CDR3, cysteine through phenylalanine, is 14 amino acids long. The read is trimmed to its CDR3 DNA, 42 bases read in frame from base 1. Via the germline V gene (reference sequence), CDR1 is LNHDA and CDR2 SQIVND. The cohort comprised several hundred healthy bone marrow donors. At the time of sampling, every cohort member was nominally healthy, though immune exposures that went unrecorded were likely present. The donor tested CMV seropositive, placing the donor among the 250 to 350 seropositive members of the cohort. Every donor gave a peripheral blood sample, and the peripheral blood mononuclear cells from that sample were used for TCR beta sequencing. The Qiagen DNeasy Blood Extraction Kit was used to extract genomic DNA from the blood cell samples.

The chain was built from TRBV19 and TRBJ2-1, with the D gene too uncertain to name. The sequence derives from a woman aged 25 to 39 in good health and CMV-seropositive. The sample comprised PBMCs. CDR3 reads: CASSSLSLEAEQFF. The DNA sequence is TGTGCCAGTAGTAGCCTATCCCTAGAGGCTGAGCAGTTCTTC. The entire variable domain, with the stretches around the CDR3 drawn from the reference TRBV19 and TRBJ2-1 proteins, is DGGITQSPKYLFRKEGQNVTLSCEQNLNHDAMYWYRQDPGQGLRLIYYSQIVNDFQKGDIAEGYSVSREKKESFPLTVTSAQKNPTAFYLCASSSLSLEAEQFFGPGTRLTVL.